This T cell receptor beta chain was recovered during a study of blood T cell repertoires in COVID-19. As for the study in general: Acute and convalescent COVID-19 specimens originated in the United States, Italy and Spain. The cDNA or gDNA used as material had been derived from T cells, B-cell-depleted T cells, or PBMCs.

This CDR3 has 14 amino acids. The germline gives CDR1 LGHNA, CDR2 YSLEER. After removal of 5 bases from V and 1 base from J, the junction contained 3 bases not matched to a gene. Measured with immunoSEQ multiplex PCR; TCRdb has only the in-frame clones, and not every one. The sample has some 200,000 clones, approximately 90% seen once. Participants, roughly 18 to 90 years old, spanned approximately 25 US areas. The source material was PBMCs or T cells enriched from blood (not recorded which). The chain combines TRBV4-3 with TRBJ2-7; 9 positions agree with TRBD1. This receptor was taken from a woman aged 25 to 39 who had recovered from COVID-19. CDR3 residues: CASSEDRGSYEQYF. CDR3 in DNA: TGCGCCAGCAGCGAGGACAGGGGATCCTACGAGCAGTACTTC.